These 15 T cell receptor beta chains share one sample of origin, sequenced in a study of T cell repertoires in aging, cancer and after chemotherapy. TRB rearrangements spanning V, D and J were amplified using mixed TRB-A/B primers. TCRdb re-derived calls from the multiplex PCR reads in MiXCR, one entry per CDR3 protein. The sample has some 2,200 distinct CDR3 sequences, around 19% seen once. The template was genomic DNA from peripheral blood, not RNA. The sequenced material came from blood. All receptors come from a human donor with a solid tumor.

This clonotype was picked up a small number of times. The chain carries TRBV7-9 and TRBJ2-2, with 9 bases lining up with TRBD2. The CDR3 length is 16 residues. V gave up 6 bases and J gave up 0 bases; unmatched junction bases: 5. Per the germline V gene, CDR1 is SEHNR and CDR2 is FQNEAQ (reference sequence). CDR3 coding DNA: TGTGCCAGCAGTGACCGACTAGCGGCGAACACCGGGGAGCTGTTTTTT. Translation: CASSDRLAANTGELFF. The variable domain in full, completed from reference TRBV7-9 and TRBJ2-2, reads DTGVSQNPRHKITKRGQNVTFRCDPISEHNRLYWYRQTLGQGPEFLTYFQNEAQLEKSRLLSDRFSAERPKGSFSTLEIQRTEQGDSAMYLCASSDRLAANTGELFFGEGSRLTVL.

The table lists this clonotype with a few counts. V usage is TRBV5-1 and J usage is TRBJ1-5; the D is unclear. V was clipped by 0 bases and J by 2 bases, with 6 bases between them. This CDR3 contains 14 residues. Germline CDR1 and CDR2: SGHRS and YFSETQ. CDR3 sequence: CASSLEGGNQPQHF. For the CDR3, the DNA is TGCGCCAGCAGCTTGGAGGGTGGCAATCAGCCCCAGCATTTT. Using reference TRBV5-1 and TRBJ1-5 for the parts outside the CDR3, the full variable domain is KAGVTQTPRYLIKTRGQQVTLSCSPISGHRSVSWYQQTPGQGLQFLFEYFSETQRNKGNFPGRFSGRQFSNSRSEMNVSTLELGDSALYLCASSLEGGNQPQHFGDGTRLSIL.

Within the sample, this clonotype is medium-sized (0.01 to 0.1%). The J gene is TRBJ1-1, the V gene TRBV5-6, with D possibly being TRBD1 (5 bases). V dropped 3 bases and J dropped 11 bases, with 14 bases sitting between them. Per germline, CDR1 SGHDT and CDR2 YYEEEE. The CDR3 covers 12 residues. Here the CDR3 DNA reads TGTGCCAGCAGCTATGGGACCAGGGTTGCTTTCTTT. Its protein product is CASSYGTRVAFF.

This clonotype has a handful of counts. J is TRBJ2-7 and V is TRBV21-1; the table's D gene call, TRBD2, was not cross checked with the DNA. TRBV21-1 is a documented pseudogene. The CDR3 totals 15 residues. The CDR3 bases are TGTGCCAGCAGCAAAGTAGAGGGAGCGAGGAACGAGCAGTACTTC. This sequence encodes CASSKVEGARNEQYF.

The chain has TRBV6-6 and TRBJ2-3, with TRBD1 matching 9 bases. The junction had 11 bases not matched to a gene; V was cut back by 5 bases and J by 2 bases. The germline V gene has CDR1 MNHNY and CDR2 SVGAGI (reference sequence). The CDR3 sequence is 17 residues long. CDR3: CASSKNRDRVNTDTQYF. The CDR3 nucleotides are TGTGCCAGCAGTAAAAATCGGGACAGGGTGAACACAGATACGCAGTATTTT.

Within the sample, this clonotype is medium-sized. The genes are TRBV19 and TRBJ2-1, with D hard to call. Trimming left V 7 bases short and J 5 bases short, with 18 bases between. There are 15 residues in the CDR3. CDR1 is LNHDA, CDR2 SQIVND, per germline (reference sequence). CDR3 protein: CASTITLSMNNEQFF. The CDR3 DNA reads as TGTGCCAGTACCATCACCCTTTCAATGAACAATGAGCAGTTCTTC.

The table lists this clonotype with a few counts. The V call is TRBV12-3 or TRBV12-4, the J call TRBJ2-3; no clear D gene. This CDR3 contains 13 residues. The germline V and J ends were trimmed by 5 bases and 2 bases, with 8 bases remaining between them. In DNA, the CDR3 is TGTGCCAGCAGTCTACTATCCACAGATACGCAGTATTTT. Its protein is CASSLLSTDTQYF.

Judged by abundance, this clonotype is medium-sized. This chain joins TRBV6-2 or TRBV6-3 and TRBJ2-1, with 8 bases aligning to TRBD1. The length of the CDR3 is 20 residues. Looked up from germline, CDR1 is MNHEY and CDR2 is SVGEGT. V dropped 3 bases and J dropped 2; count of bases not matched to a gene: 18. CDR3 in DNA: TGTGCCAGCAGTTATGGGGGGTGGATGGGGACAGGTATTACCTACAATGAGCAGTTCTTC. It specifies CASSYGGWMGTGITYNEQFF.

The rearrangement joins TRBV20-1 to TRBJ2-1, with 9 bases that match TRBD2. The CDR3 runs to 13 residues. Germline V gives CDR1 DFQATT, CDR2 SNEGSKA (reference sequence). J lost 8 bases, V lost 4 bases, and 6 bases had no gene match. The CDR3 nucleotides read TGCAGTGCTAATAGCGGGAGTATTGATGAGCAGTTCTTC. Translating it yields CSANSGSIDEQFF.

The J gene is TRBJ2-4, the V gene TRBV5-5; possible D gene TRBD2, 6 bases. CDR3 length: 17 amino acids. V shed 3 bases and J shed 0 bases, with 16 bases lying between them. CDR1 and CDR2 (germline): SGHKS, YYEKEE (reference sequence). In nucleotides, the CDR3 is TGTGCCAGCAGCTCAATCGGAGGGCCACTAGCCAAAAACATTCAGTACTTC. Protein: CASSSIGGPLAKNIQYF.

This clonotype is categorized as medium-sized. The genes are TRBV6-6 and TRBJ2-1; D uncertain. The V end lost 0 bases, the J end lost 9 bases, and 9 bases lay between the germline ends. Germline CDR1 is MNHNY and CDR2 is SVGAGI (reference sequence). This CDR3 has 13 residues. In DNA, the CDR3 is TGTGCCAGCAGTTACTCATTAGGTAGTGAGCAGTTCTTC. This gives the protein CASSYSLGSEQFF.

This rearrangement joins TRBV9 to TRBJ2-7; 7 bases line up with TRBD2. Germline CDR1 and CDR2: SGDLS and YYNGEE. The CDR3 has 15 residues. V lost 3 bases and J lost 4; bases outside the gene matches: 10. CDR3 region: CASSAEGLGSYEQYF. CDR3 in DNA: TGTGCCAGCAGCGCCGAAGGACTAGGGTCTTACGAGCAGTACTTC.

By frequency in the sample, this clonotype is large. The gene calls are TRBV11-1 and TRBJ2-7, with D possibly being TRBD1 (5 bases). Trimming took off 1 base at V and 3 bases at J, with 13 bases between the two ends. Germline V lookup: CDR1 SGHAT, CDR2 FQDESV (reference sequence). The CDR3 consists of 15 residues. CDR3: CASSLDEDRIYEQYF. CDR3 in DNA: TGTGCCAGCAGCTTAGACGAAGACAGAATCTACGAGCAGTACTTC.

Only a few counts were recorded for this clonotype. The V gene is TRBV7-2, the J gene TRBJ2-7, with a possible D match to TRBD1 (5 bases). Germline values: CDR1 SGHTA, CDR2 FQGNSA. Deletions cut 1 base from V and 2 bases from J, with 15 bases between. The CDR3 sequence is 16 residues long. DNA for the CDR3: TGTGCCAGCAGCTTAGGGACACCTCGCACACCCTACGAGCAGTACTTC. Translation gives CASSLGTPRTPYEQYF.

CDR3 sequence (DNA): TGCAGTGCTACCACCGGGATGAACACTGAAGCTTTCTTT. It codes for CSATTGMNTEAFF. The genes are TRBV20-1 and TRBJ1-1; D unclear. Deletions cut 4 bases from V and 0 bases from J, with 9 bases between. Germline V lookup: CDR1 DFQATT, CDR2 SNEGSKA (reference sequence). The CDR3 covers 13 residues.